This TCR beta chain derives from a study of blood T cell repertoires in COVID-19. For the study at large: T cells, B-cell-depleted T cells, or PBMCs supplied cDNA or gDNA.

CDR3 length: 15 residues. The germline CDR1 and CDR2 sequences are SGHRS and YFSETQ. V was clipped by 0 bases and J by 4 bases; unmatched bases: 5. In the original processing: Reference gene primer amplification yielded estimated nucleated cell counts. Measured with immunoSEQ multiplex PCR; TCRdb has only the in-frame clones, and not every one. That table is the source of V, J and clone size, and D and trimming were worked out from the DNA. Seen here are about 480,000 clones, 80% to 90% observed once, and the top ten hold 0.75% to 0.9%. The chain joins TRBV5-1 to TRBJ2-7, with TRBD1 matching over 9 bases. Sequencing used peripheral blood. The source is a man aged 18 to 30 with COVID-19, enrolled during active disease. CDR3 DNA: TGCGCCAGCAGCTTGGCCGGGACAGGGATGTACGAGCAGTACTTC. It encodes CASSLAGTGMYEQYF.